This record concerns one TCR beta chain sequence. These data originate in a study of blood T cell repertoires in COVID-19. Study summary: T cells, B-cell-depleted T cells, or PBMCs provided the cDNA or gDNA that served as material.

The CDR3 contains 12 residues. CDR1 is MNHEY, CDR2 SVGAGI, per germline. Losses at the gene ends were 6 bases for V and 8 bases for J; bases not matched to a gene: 5. In the study's own analysis: Counts of nucleated cells, estimated from reference gene primer amplification, were obtained. Using immunoSEQ multiplex PCR, the repertoire was profiled, and TCRdb retains in-frame clones only, with some absent. V, J and clone size are taken as reported in that table, and D and trimming were inferred from the DNA itself. The sample has roughly 120,000 clones; approximately 80% are singletons. The rearrangement joins TRBV6-5 to TRBJ1-1, with 8 positions matching TRBD1. Sequences were obtained from peripheral blood. This receptor was obtained from a woman older than 75 with acute or convalescent COVID-19. The DNA of the CDR3 is TGTGCCAGCAGCAGACAGGGGTTGGAAGCTTTCTTT. Translation: CASSRQGLEAFF.